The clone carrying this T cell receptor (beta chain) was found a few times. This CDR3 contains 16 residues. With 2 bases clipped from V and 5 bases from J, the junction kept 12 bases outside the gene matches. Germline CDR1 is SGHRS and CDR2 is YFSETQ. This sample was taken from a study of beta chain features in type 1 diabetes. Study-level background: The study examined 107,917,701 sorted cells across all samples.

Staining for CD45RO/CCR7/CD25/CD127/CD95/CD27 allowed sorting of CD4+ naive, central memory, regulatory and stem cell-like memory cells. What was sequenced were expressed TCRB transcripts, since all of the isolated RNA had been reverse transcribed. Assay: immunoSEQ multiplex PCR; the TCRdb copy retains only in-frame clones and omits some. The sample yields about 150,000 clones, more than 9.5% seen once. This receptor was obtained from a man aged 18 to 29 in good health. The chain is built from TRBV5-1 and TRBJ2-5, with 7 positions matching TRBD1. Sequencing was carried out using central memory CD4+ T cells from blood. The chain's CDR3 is CASSLQGMGSRETQYF. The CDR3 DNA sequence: TGCGCCAGCAGCTTACAGGGGATGGGTAGTAGGGAGACCCAGTACTTC.